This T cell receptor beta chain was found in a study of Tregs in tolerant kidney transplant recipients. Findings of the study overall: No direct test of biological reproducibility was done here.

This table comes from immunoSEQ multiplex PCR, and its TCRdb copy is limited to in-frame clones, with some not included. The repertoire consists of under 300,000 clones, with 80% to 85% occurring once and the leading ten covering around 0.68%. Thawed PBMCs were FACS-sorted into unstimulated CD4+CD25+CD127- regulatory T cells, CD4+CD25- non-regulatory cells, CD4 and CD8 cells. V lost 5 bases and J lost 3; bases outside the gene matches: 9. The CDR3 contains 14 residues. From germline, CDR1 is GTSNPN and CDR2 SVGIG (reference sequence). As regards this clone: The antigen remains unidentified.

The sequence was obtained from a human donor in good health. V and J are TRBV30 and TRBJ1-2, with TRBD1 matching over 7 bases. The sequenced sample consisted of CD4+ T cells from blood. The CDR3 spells CAWGRGDRYYGYTF. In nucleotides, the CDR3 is TGTGCCTGGGGAAGGGGGGACAGATACTATGGCTACACCTTC.